This T cell receptor beta chain derives from a study of T cell responses to AZD1222 COVID-19 vaccine. Sequencing was performed with immunoSEQ multiplex PCR; in TCRdb, only in-frame clones are kept and a portion is missing. The table records around 160,000 clones, around nine tenths of them present only once. Remarks on this clone: Its target is not known.

Findings of the study overall: There were mostly white British donors and more females than males, and clonal diversity was possibly underestimated. The number of AZD1222 recipients seropositive at baseline was only six.

Per germline, CDR1 KGHSH and CDR2 LQKENI. This CDR3 is built from 15 residues. The V and J ends lost 6 bases and 7 bases, in that order; junction bases with no gene match: 9. The sequencing here drew on peripheral blood, taken on day 0 of MenACWY control vaccination. The sequence came from an adult in good health. This rearrangement joins TRBV18 to TRBJ2-5; 12 nucleotides line up with TRBD1. CDR3 nucleotide sequence: TGTGCCAGCTCGCCGGGACAGGGGGCTTTAGGGACCCAGTACTTC. Translating it yields CASSPGQGALGTQYF.